The entry below describes one T cell receptor beta chain. The target antigen is unknown. A read error may account for a junction end that differs from germline. Bulk tissue was left unsorted, and RNA and DNA were co-extracted from 20-30 mg of it. Primary liver carcinoma, confirmed by histopathology, was surgically resected. At sampling, these chronic HBV carriers had received no treatment. The sample comes from a study of tumor-infiltrating lymphocytes in primary liver carcinoma. This CDR3 region has 16 residues. The germline CDR1 and CDR2 sequences are MNHEY and SVGAGI. Study conclusions and caveats: Overlap between tumor regions exceeded overlap of tumor with adjacent tissue or blood.

A constant-region primer primed TCR beta cDNA synthesis from about 0.55 ug of total RNA. Sequencing libraries for TCR beta derived from three nested multiplex PCR rounds that used slightly modified ARM-PCR. Use of TRBV1-TRBV30 forward primers with a C-beta reverse primer characterized the first two PCR rounds, which lasted around 10 cycles each. TCRdb ran MiXCR on the multiplex PCR reads and lists one entry per CDR3 protein. Of some 110,000 distinct CDR3 sequences in the sample, roughly three fifths are singletons; the top ten hold around 8.2%. The chain uses TRBV6-5 and TRBJ1-5; TRBD1 might be the D (5 bases). Source material: liver tumor tissue from sampling region 3. Subset noted: tumor region T3, left-lateral pole. The receptor was isolated from a woman aged 55-69 years with primary liver carcinoma and hepatitis B virus infection. This CDR3 is CTSRSSRQTSNQPQHF. The CDR3 nucleotides read TGTACCAGCCGCTCCTCCCGACAGACTAGCAATCAGCCCCAGCATTTT.